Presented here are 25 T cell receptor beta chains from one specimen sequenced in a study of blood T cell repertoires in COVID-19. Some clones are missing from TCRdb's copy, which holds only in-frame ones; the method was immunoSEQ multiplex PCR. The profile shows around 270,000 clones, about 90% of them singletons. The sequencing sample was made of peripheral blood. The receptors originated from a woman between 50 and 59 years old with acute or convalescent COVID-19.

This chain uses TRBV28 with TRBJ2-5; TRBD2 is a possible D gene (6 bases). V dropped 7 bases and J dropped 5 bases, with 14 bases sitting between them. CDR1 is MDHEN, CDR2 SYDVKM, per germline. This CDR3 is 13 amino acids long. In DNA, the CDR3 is TGTGCCAGCATCTATTCGGGGGAGGAGACCCAGTACTTC. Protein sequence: CASIYSGEETQYF.

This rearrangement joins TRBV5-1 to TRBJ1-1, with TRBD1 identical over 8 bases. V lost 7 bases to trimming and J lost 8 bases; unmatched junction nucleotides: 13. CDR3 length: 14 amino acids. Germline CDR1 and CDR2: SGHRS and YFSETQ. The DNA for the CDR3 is TGCGCCAGCGGACTGCAGGAAGGGACAGGCGAAGCTTTCTTT. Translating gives CASGLQEGTGEAFF.

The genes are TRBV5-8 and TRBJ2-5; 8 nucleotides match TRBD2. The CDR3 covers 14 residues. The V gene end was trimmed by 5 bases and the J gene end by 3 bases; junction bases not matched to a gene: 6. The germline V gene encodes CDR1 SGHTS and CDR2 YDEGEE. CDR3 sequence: CASRTLAVEETQYF. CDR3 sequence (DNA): TGTGCCAGCAGGACACTAGCGGTCGAAGAGACCCAGTACTTC.

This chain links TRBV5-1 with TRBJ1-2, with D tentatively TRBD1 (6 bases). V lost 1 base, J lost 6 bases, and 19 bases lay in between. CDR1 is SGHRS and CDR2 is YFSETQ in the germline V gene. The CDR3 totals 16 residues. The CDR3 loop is CASSLNPGVSMDGYTF. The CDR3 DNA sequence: TGCGCCAGCAGCTTGAATCCAGGGGTATCGATGGATGGCTACACCTTC.

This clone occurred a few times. The CDR3, as DNA: TGTGCCAGCAGGGACACTAGCGGGAGCTACGAGCAGTACTTC. Translated: CASRDTSGSYEQYF. The rearrangement links TRBV3-1 (or the pseudogene TRBV3-2) to TRBJ2-7, with 11 positions matching TRBD2. The CDR3 sequence is 14 residues long. V lost 6 bases to trimming and J lost 3 bases; unmatched junction nucleotides: 4. CDR1 LGHDT and CDR2 YNNKEL come from the germline V gene (reference sequence).

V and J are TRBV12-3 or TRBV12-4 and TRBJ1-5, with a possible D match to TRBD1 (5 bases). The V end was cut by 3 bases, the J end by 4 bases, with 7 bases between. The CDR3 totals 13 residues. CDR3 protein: CASSFRGNQPQHF. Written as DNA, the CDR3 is TGTGCCAGCAGTTTTAGGGGAAATCAGCCCCAGCATTTT.

The CDR3 nucleotides are TGTGCCAGCGCGCCTCCTAGCGGGAGAAGCCGGGAGCAGTTCTTC. It yields the protein CASAPPSGRSREQFF. The chain links TRBV6-5 to TRBJ2-1, with 10 bases fitting TRBD2. This CDR3 has 15 residues. With 8 bases clipped from V and 10 bases from J, the junction kept 14 bases outside the gene matches. The germline gives CDR1 MNHEY, CDR2 SVGAGI.

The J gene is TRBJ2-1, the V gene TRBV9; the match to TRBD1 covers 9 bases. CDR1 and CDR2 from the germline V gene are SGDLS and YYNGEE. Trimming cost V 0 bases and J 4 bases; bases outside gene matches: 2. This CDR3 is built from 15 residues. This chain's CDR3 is CASSVGTGAYNEQFF. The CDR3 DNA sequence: TGTGCCAGCAGCGTAGGGACAGGGGCATACAATGAGCAGTTCTTC.

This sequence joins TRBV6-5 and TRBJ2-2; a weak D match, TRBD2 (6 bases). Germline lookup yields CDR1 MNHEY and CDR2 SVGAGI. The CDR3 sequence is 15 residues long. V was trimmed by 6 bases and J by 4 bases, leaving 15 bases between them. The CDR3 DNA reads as TGTGCCAGCAGGAAGACCGGGACTTCCACCGGGGAGCTGTTTTTT. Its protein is CASRKTGTSTGELFF.

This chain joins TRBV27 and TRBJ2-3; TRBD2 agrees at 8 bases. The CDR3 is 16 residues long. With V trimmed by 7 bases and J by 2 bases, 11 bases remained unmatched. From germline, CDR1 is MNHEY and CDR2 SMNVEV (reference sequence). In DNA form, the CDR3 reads TGTGCCAGCACCAACTGGGAGCGGGGGTCCACAGATACGCAGTATTTT. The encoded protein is CASTNWERGSTDTQYF.

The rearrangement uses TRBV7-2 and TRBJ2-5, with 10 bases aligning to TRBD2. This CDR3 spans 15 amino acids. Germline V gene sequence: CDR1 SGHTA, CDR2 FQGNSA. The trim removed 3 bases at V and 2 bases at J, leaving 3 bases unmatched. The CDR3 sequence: CASSLLAGVQETQYF. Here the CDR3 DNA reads TGTGCCAGCAGCTTGCTAGCGGGAGTACAAGAGACCCAGTACTTC.

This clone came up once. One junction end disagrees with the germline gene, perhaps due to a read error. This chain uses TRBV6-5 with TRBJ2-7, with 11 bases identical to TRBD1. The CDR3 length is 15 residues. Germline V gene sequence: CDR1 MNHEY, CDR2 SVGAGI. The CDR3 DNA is TGTGCCAGCAGTGACTCCGGGACAGGGGGTTACGAGCAGTACTTC. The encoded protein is CASSDSGTGGYEQYF.

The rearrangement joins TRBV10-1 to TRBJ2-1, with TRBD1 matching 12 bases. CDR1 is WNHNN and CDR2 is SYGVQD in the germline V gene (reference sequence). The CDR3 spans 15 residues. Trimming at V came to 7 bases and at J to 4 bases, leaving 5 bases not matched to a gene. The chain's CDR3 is CASNRDRGRYNEQFF. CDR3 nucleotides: TGCGCCAGCAACCGGGACAGGGGGCGTTACAATGAGCAGTTCTTC.

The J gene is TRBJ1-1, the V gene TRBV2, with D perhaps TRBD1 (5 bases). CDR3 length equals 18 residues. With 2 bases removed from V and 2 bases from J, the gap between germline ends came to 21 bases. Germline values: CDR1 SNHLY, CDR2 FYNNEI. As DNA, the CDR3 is TGTGCCAGCAGTGAAATGCCAGGGCTGGTCCTAATTAACACTGAAGCTTTCTTT. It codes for CASSEMPGLVLINTEAFF.

The CDR3 DNA sequence: TGTGCCAGCTCACCGCCTGTGGGACAGGGGTGGAATGAGCAGTTCTTC. It yields the protein CASSPPVGQGWNEQFF. The V call is TRBV18, the J call TRBJ2-1; 10 positions match TRBD1. The CDR3 spans 16 residues. The ends lost 3 bases at V and 7 bases at J; junction bases unmatched: 9. The germline V gene encodes CDR1 KGHSH and CDR2 LQKENI.

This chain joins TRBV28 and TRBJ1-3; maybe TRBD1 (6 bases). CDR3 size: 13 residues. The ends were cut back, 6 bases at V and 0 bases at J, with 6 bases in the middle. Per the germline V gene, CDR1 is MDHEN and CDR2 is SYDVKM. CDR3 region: CASRGASGNTIYF. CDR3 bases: TGTGCCAGCAGGGGGGCCTCTGGAAACACCATATATTTT.

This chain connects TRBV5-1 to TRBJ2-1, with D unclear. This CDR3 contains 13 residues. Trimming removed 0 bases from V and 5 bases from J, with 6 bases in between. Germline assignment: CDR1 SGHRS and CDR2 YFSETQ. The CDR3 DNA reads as TGCGCCAGCAGCTTGGGTCGGGACAATGAGCAGTTCTTC. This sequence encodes CASSLGRDNEQFF.

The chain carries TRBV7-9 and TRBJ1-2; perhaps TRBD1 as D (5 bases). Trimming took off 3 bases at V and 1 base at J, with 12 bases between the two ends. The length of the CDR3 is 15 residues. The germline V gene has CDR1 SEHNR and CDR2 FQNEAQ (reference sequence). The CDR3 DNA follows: TGTGCCAGCAGCTTTAGACAGTACGATAACTATGGCTACACCTTC. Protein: CASSFRQYDNYGYTF.

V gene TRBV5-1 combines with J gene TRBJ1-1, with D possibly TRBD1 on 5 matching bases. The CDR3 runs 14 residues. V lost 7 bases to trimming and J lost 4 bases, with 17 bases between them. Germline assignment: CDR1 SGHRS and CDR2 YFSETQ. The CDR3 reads CASEIQGGSTEAFF. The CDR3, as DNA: TGCGCCAGCGAAATCCAGGGAGGGTCCACTGAAGCTTTCTTT.

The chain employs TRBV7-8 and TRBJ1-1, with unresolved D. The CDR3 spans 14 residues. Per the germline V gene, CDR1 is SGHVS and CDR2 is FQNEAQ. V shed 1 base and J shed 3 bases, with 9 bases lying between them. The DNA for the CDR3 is TGTGCCAGCAGCTTAGGGTCCAGTTACACTGAAGCTTTCTTT. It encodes CASSLGSSYTEAFF.

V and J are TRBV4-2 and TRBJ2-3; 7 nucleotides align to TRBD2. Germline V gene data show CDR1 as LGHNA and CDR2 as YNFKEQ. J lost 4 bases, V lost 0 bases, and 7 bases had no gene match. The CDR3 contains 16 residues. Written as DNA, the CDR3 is TGTGCCAGCAGCCAAGATATGGCGGGAGCCGCAGATACGCAGTATTTT. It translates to CASSQDMAGAADTQYF.

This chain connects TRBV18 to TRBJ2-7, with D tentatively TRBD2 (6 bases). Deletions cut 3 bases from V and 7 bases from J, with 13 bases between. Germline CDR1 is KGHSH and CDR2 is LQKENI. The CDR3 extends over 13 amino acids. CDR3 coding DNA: TGTGCCAGCTCACCCGGGAGAACGCGAGAGCAGTACTTC. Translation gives CASSPGRTREQYF. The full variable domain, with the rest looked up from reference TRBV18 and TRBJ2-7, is NAGVMQNPRHLVRRRGQEARLRCSPMKGHSHVYWYRQLPEEGLKFMVYLQKENIIDESGMPKERFSAEFPKEGPSILRIQQVVRGDSAAYFCASSPGRTREQYFGPGTRLTVT.

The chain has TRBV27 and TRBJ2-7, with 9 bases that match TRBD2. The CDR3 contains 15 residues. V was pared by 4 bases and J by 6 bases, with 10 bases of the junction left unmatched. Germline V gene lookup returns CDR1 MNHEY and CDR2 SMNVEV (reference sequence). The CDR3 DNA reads TGTGCCAGCAGTTATCTGACTAGCGGTGCGGTCGAGCAGTACTTC. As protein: CASSYLTSGAVEQYF.

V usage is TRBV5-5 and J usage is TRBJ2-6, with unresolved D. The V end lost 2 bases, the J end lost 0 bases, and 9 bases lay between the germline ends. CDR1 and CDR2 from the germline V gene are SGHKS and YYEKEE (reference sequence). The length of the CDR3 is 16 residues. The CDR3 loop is CASSLETSSGANVLTF. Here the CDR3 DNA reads TGTGCCAGCAGCTTAGAGACAAGCTCTGGGGCCAACGTCCTGACTTTC. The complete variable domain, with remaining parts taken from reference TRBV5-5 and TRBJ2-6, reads DAGVTQSPTHLIKTRGQQVTLRCSPISGHKSVSWYQQVLGQGPQFIFQYYEKEERGRGNFPDRFSARQFPNYSSELNVNALLLGDSALYLCASSLETSSGANVLTFGAGSRLTVL.

In DNA, the CDR3 is TGTGCCAGCAGTTTATGGGGGACAGTCGTCAATCAGCCCCAGCATTTT. Amino acids: CASSLWGTVVNQPQHF. The gene calls are TRBV27 and TRBJ1-5; 7 positions match TRBD1. CDR1 and CDR2 from the germline V gene are MNHEY and SMNVEV (reference sequence). There are 16 residues in the CDR3. V lost 1 base to trimming and J lost 3 bases; unmatched junction nucleotides: 6.